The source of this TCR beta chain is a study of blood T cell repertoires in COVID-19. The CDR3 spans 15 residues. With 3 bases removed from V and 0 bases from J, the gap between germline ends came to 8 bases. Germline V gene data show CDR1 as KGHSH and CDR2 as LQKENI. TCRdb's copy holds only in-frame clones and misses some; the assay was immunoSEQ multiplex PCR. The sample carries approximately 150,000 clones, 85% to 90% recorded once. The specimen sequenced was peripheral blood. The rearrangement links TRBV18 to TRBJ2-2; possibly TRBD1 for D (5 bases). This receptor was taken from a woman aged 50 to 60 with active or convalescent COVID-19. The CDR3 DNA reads TGTGCCAGCTCACCTGAGACAGCGAACACCGGGGAGCTGTTTTTT. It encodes CASSPETANTGELFF.